This T cell receptor beta chain was found in a study of CD8 T cells in ankylosing spondylitis. Study-wide results and caveats: Disease-linked clones displayed a CD8+ phenotype and appeared relatively rarely in peripheral blood. Earlier authors reported some of these motif variants in reactive arthritis synovial fluid and blood. Made up of fewer than 10 highly homologous variants, a TCR beta motif appeared characteristic of ankylosing spondylitis blood.

Concerning this clonotype itself: What it binds is not known.

The CDR3 extends over 12 amino acids. The germline CDR1 and CDR2 sequences are DFQATT and SNEGSKA (reference sequence). V lost 3 bases, J lost 4 bases, and 9 bases lay in between. Preparation of TCR beta libraries was done by quantitative 5'-RACE with molecular barcodes. TCRdb reanalysed the 5' RACE reads using MiXCR and keeps one entry per CDR3 protein. This sample has 470,000 or so distinct CDR3 sequences, with roughly 26% found just once. The rearrangement links TRBV20-1 to TRBJ2-5; a possible D gene is TRBD1 (6 bases). The sequence came from a male donor with ankylosing spondylitis. Sample: blood, either unsorted or a sorted T cell fraction (not recorded which). CDR3: CSASTGTETQYF. The CDR3 nucleotides are TGCAGTGCTAGTACAGGGACAGAGACCCAGTACTTC.